The 10 T cell receptor beta chains below were found in one sample sequenced in a study of T cell clonality in common variable immunodeficiency (dated by TCRdb to between 2014 and 2017). Library method: the immunoSEQ multiplex PCR assay. Here the immuneACCESS table is served through TCRdb, limited to in-frame sequences with V and J called. Missing clones are a known gap in these copies; in checked studies unresolved V genes cover under half, and the rest lacks a known reason. With tens of thousands of clones recorded, this sample contains no clone counted only once. Clones ranked in the top ten supply around 2.1% of the sample. The sample was peripheral blood mononuclear cells. The receptors here all came from a person aged 18 to 69 in good health.

As for this clone: The read ends 3 residues shy of where the CDR3 ends; the end is completed using the germline J gene. The chain employs TRBV7-4 and TRBJ1-2; D remains unclear. From germline, CDR1 is SGHVT and CDR2 SQSDAQ. The CDR3 spans 17 residues. CDR3: CASSLIADTLVKYDYTF. The DNA read from the CDR3 is TGTGCCAGCAGCTTAATCGCTGACACCCTGGTTAAGTACGAC.

This clone was detected ten times or more. The read terminates 3 residues ahead of where the CDR3 ends, so the germline J gene completes it. The rearrangement links TRBV19 to TRBJ2-2; weak D call: TRBD1 (6 bases). Trimming cost V 7 bases and J 6 bases, with 15 bases left between them. Germline V gives CDR1 LNHDA, CDR2 SQIVND (reference sequence). The CDR3 spans 14 residues. The CDR3 region is CASTRTANAGELFF. Partial CDR3 DNA: TGTGCCAGTACTAGGACAGCTAATGCCGGGGAG.

As to this clone: The read comes to an end 3 residues before the CDR3 does, leaving the germline J gene to fill in the end. The chain combines TRBV5-6 with TRBJ1-2; TRBD1 matches 7 bases. CDR3 length: 15 residues. J lost 7 bases, V lost 1 base, and 10 bases had no gene match. The germline V gene has CDR1 SGHDT and CDR2 YYEEEE. This CDR3 reads CASSLFTGDRGGYTF. CDR3 DNA, as far as it was read: TGTGCCAGCAGCTTGTTCACAGGGGATAGAGGTGGC.

This clone was counted at least ten times. The part of the CDR3 DNA that was read is TGTGCCAGCAGCTTGAAGGGGGCGAACACCGGGGAG. Its translation is CASSLKGANTGE. The whole CDR3 sequence reads CASSLKGANTGELFF. V is TRBV7-9 and J is TRBJ2-2, with D possibly being TRBD1 (6 bases). Read sequence stops 3 residues before the CDR3 end, and the germline J gene provides the missing end. The germline V and J ends were trimmed by 3 bases and 0 bases, with 8 bases remaining between them. Germline loops: CDR1 SEHNR, CDR2 FQNEAQ (reference sequence). The CDR3 has 15 amino acids.

At least ten counts were recorded for this clone. The CDR3 bases that were read are TGTGCCAGCCTACAGGGTCCCGTCTATGGC. Encoded protein: CASLQGPVYG. The CDR3 in full is CASLQGPVYGYTF. This chain joins TRBV19 and TRBJ1-2; D is possibly TRBD1 (6 bases). The CDR3 is cut off 3 residues early in the read; its end comes from the germline J gene. CDR1 and CDR2 from the germline V gene are LNHDA and SQIVND (reference sequence). The CDR3 is 13 residues long. Trimming stripped 9 bases from V and 4 bases from J, with 15 bases between.

This clone came up many times. The CDR3 goes on 3 residues after the read ends, and that part is filled in from the germline J gene. The V and J genes are TRBV20-1 and TRBJ1-3, with D maybe TRBD1 (5 bases). V lost 3 bases to trimming and J lost 0 bases, with 12 bases between them. Germline-derived CDR1 and CDR2 are DFQATT and SNEGSKA (reference sequence). The CDR3 contains 15 residues. Partial CDR3 DNA: TGCAGTGCTAGCGAGGGGCTATTCTCTGGAAACACC. Translation: CSASEGLFSGNT. The whole CDR3 reads CSASEGLFSGNTIYF.

This clone has at least ten counts. The read halts 3 residues ahead of the CDR3 end, with the missing end drawn from the germline J gene. This chain joins TRBV5-5 and TRBJ1-1, with D possibly TRBD1 on 5 matching bases. V was shortened by 6 bases and J by 0 bases, with 9 bases between the two germline ends. The CDR3 spans 13 residues. Germline V gene data show CDR1 as SGHKS and CDR2 as YYEKEE (reference sequence). CDR3 residues: CASIKDMNTEAFF. The sequenced part of the CDR3 DNA is TGTGCCAGCATCAAGGACATGAACACTGAA.

This clone was picked up many times. The read gets to within 3 residues of the CDR3 end, and the germline J gene fills in the rest. The chain is built from TRBV5-4 and TRBJ2-1; 7 nucleotides line up with TRBD2. Germline values: CDR1 SGHNT, CDR2 YYREEE (reference sequence). There are 15 residues in the CDR3. The V and J ends lost 4 bases and 1 base, in that order; junction bases with no gene match: 5. This chain's CDR3 is CASSLTSESYNEQFF. The part of the CDR3 DNA that was read is TGTGCCAGCAGCCTAACTAGCGAGTCCTACAATGAG.

In this sample, this clone turned up many times. The read ends 3 residues early relative to the CDR3; the germline J gene fills the gap. V gene TRBV14 combines with J gene TRBJ1-1; tentatively, D is TRBD1 (5 bases). V was cut by 7 bases and J by 1 base, with 10 bases left in between. This CDR3 spans 13 amino acids. Per the germline V gene, CDR1 is SGHDN and CDR2 is FVKESK. The CDR3 region is CASTEQANTEAFF. The sequenced CDR3 bases are TGTGCCAGCACCGAACAGGCGAACACTGAA. The variable domain in full, with the rest retrieved from reference TRBV14 and TRBJ1-1, is EAGVTQFPSHSVIEKGQTVTLRCDPISGHDNLYWYRRVMGKEIKFLLHFVKESKQDESGMPNNRFLAERTGGTYSTLKVQPAELEDSGVYFCASTEQANTEAFFGQGTRLTVV.

Many counts were recorded for this clone. The CDR3 extends 3 residues past the end of the read, so its final part is completed from the germline J gene. The chain joins TRBV7-9 to TRBJ1-4; TRBD1 is a possible D gene (5 bases). The CDR3 runs to 14 residues. V lost 4 bases and J lost 8, with 14 bases in between. The germline V gene encodes CDR1 SEHNR and CDR2 FQNEAQ (reference sequence). The CDR3 bases that were read are TGTGCCAGCAGCTCCAGTCTGGGGCTGGAAAAA. It yields the protein CASSSSLGLEK. In full, the CDR3 is CASSSSLGLEKLFF.